This T cell receptor (beta chain) comes out of a study of CD8 T cells in Susac syndrome (dated by TCRdb to about 2019). Some background on the complete study: Among the sequenced Susac syndrome patients, six had clinically active disease and about eight were in clinical remission. At blood withdrawal, Susac syndrome patients were therapy-naive, treated with corticosteroids (with IVIg additionally given to some), or treated with IVIg alone. Whether CD8+ T cell activation and differentiation in Susac syndrome was antigen driven was tested using repertoire sequencing.

High-throughput TCR beta sequencing profiled peripheral blood CD8+ and CD4+ T cells from healthy donors, Susac syndrome patients and multiple sclerosis patients. Susac syndrome patients met recently defined diagnostic criteria for definite or probable disease. Bulk CD8+ and CD4+ T cells were purified by magnetic negative isolation, whereas CD8+ TEMRA cells were enriched by FACS. Blood was drawn into EDTA tubes, processed within 24 hours, and PBMCs were isolated by density gradient centrifugation. PBMCs intended for TCR sequencing were cryopreserved in liquid nitrogen and thawed later in a water bath at 37 degrees C. Purity of sorted or isolated CD4+, CD8+ and CD8+ TEMRA cells was at least 90%. Via the germline V gene, CDR1 is SGHRS and CDR2 YFSETQ. The trim is 3 bases for V and 4 bases for J, with a gap of 13 bases between the germline ends. The CDR3 runs 14 residues from the cysteine to the phenylalanine. Of all the DNA, just the CDR3 is kept, 42 bases in frame from base 1.

Concerning this clonotype itself: There is no known antigen for this receptor. No per-base quality is available; no much larger clone lies one base away.

RNA was extracted using the RNeasy kit, and about 0.45 to 1 ug of the RNA was reverse transcribed with random hexamers. The immunoSEQ multiplex PCR assay, which covers 54 Vbeta and 13 Jbeta segments, was used to amplify TCR beta CDR3 regions. PCR amplification bias was corrected by using a synthetic template baseline for primer optimization and computational correction. From the authors' description of their analysis: Only productive sequences were kept, with reads annotated to V, D and J genes according to IMGT and analyzed in immunoSEQ Analyzer. Clonality was computed as one minus Shannon entropy normalized by log2 of the number of productive unique sequences. For each patient and control, public and private clones were evaluated within the 100 most prevalent clones. Susac-specific clones were defined as absent from healthy and MS cohorts, around 980 published viral clones and other ImmuneACCESS disease sequences. TCRdb reanalyzed the raw reads on its own, using fastp at Q25 for trimming and MiXCR for clone calling, and kept in-frame beta chains. Identical CDR3 proteins give one entry, which carries the most common genes and DNA. The V and J calls and clone size come from TCRdb's table, not from the authors' own analysis. Across this sample there are about 140,000 distinct CDR3 sequences, with 85% to 95% seen only once. The ten largest clones capture 0.14% of the sample.

The paper as a whole reports these results and caveats: The study acknowledged that relatively few individuals were included in the TCR sequencing and HLA analysis. No clonal expansion was detected in the CD4+ T cell repertoire of Susac syndrome patients.

The sample comprised CD4+ T cells from PBMCs. In this chain, TRBV5-1 is recombined with TRBJ1-2; TRBD1 is a weak D gene call, 5 bases matching. The TCR was taken from a human donor with Susac syndrome. The DNA sequence reads TGCGCCAGCAGCTCGCCTGGGACCACCTATGGCTACACCTTC. Its amino acids are CASSSPGTTYGYTF.